This TCR beta chain was sequenced during a study of OX40 agonist ivuxolimab in advanced cancers. TCRdb's table, derived via immunoSEQ multiplex PCR, lists solely in-frame clones and lacks some. The data show approximately 57,000 clones, 88% seen once. The length of the CDR3 is 15 residues. The germline CDR1 and CDR2 sequences are SGHDT and YYEEEE. V gave up 4 bases and J gave up 8 bases; unmatched junction bases: 6. The chain uses TRBV5-6 and TRBJ1-4; 12 positions agree with TRBD1. The sample consisted of CD4+ or CD8+ T cells sorted from blood, taken in a trial of the OX40 agonist ivuxolimab. The clonotype originates from an adult with an advanced solid tumor such as melanoma, head and neck, liver or kidney cancer. The CDR3 DNA reads as TGTGCCAGCAGCACGGGACAGGGGGCTGGGGAAAAACTGTTTTTT. Its translation: CASSTGQGAGEKLFF.